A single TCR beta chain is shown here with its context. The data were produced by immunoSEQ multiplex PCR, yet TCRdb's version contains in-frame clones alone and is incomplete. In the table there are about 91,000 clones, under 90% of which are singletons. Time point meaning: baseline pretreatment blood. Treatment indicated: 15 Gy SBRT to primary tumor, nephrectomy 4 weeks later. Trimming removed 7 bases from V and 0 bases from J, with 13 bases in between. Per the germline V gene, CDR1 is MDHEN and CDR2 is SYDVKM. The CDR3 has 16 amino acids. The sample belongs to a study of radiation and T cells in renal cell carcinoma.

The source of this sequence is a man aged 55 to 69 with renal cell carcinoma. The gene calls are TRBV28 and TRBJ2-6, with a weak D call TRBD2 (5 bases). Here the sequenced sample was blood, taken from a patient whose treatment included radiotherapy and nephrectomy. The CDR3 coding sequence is TGTGCCAGCACCCCTTTTAGCGTCTCTGGGGCCAACGTCCTGACTTTC. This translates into CASTPFSVSGANVLTF.